One T cell receptor (beta chain) is described in this entry. Germline-derived CDR1 and CDR2 are SEHNR and FQNEAQ (reference sequence). Trimming took 4 bases from V and 9 from J, leaving 6 bases between them. There are 11 residues in the CDR3. This sample was taken from a study of cytomegalovirus exposure and HLA in healthy donors. PCR primers comprised 60 Vbeta and 13 Jbeta primers. Profiled with immunoSEQ multiplex PCR; TCRdb holds only in-frame clones, not every one. The data contain more than 100,000 clones, roughly three quarters of them singletons. This rearrangement joins TRBV7-9 to TRBJ2-2, with D hard to call. Sequenced sample: PBMCs. The source is a woman aged 60 to 75 in good health and CMV-seronegative. The CDR3 sequence: CASSSAWELFF. Here the CDR3 DNA reads TGTGCCAGCAGCTCCGCGTGGGAGCTGTTTTTT.